This TCR beta chain appears in the sequencing data of a study of cytomegalovirus exposure and HLA in healthy donors. The donors formed part of the roughly 120-subject validation cohort, distinct from the roughly 630-subject first cohort. The CDR3 extends over 18 amino acids. Trimming removed 5 bases from V and 0 bases from J, with 20 bases in between. CDR1 SEHNR and CDR2 FQNEAQ come from the germline V gene (reference sequence). Here immunoSEQ multiplex PCR was the method, and the copy in TCRdb shows in-frame clones only, minus some. Of roughly 250,000 clones in the sample, 90% are singletons; the top ten hold 0.37%. The study's findings and limits: Confirmation was obtained in vitro that a few CMV-associated chains are specific for CMV antigens. The classifier was said to identify cytomegalovirus status with high specificity and sensitivity. The investigators catalogued 160 or so TCR beta chains as cytomegalovirus-associated.

In the case of this clone: The antigen remains undetermined.

This chain uses TRBV7-9 with TRBJ1-5; possible D gene TRBD1, 5 bases. The receptor was derived from a woman under 30 in good health and CMV-seronegative. Source material: PBMCs. CDR3 amino acids: CASSPVWGDGYSNQPQHF. The CDR3 DNA follows: TGTGCCAGCAGCCCTGTTTGGGGGGATGGGTATAGCAATCAGCCCCAGCATTTT.